This T cell receptor (beta chain) was sequenced in a study of CD8+CD57+ T cells in acquired aplastic anemia. This clonotype was observed at least ten times. Profiles of TCR beta VDJ and CDR3 were generated from a genomic DNA template. TCRdb passed the reads through MiXCR, listing each CDR3 protein once. The top ten clones hold around 2.7% of a sample with around 170,000 distinct CDR3 sequences, around 45% of them seen once. With V trimmed by 5 bases and J by 11 bases, 17 bases remained unmatched. The CDR3 has 15 amino acids. The V gene is TRBV12-3 or TRBV12-4, the J gene TRBJ1-1; 7 bases match TRBD1. The receptor was isolated from a human donor in good health. The sample comprised sorted CD4+, CD8+, or CD8+CD57+ T cells (not recorded which) from PBMCs. CDR3 bases: TGTGCCAGCAGTCCCCGGACAGGAATGTTTGAGAGGGCTTTCTTT. This sequence encodes CASSPRTGMFERAFF.